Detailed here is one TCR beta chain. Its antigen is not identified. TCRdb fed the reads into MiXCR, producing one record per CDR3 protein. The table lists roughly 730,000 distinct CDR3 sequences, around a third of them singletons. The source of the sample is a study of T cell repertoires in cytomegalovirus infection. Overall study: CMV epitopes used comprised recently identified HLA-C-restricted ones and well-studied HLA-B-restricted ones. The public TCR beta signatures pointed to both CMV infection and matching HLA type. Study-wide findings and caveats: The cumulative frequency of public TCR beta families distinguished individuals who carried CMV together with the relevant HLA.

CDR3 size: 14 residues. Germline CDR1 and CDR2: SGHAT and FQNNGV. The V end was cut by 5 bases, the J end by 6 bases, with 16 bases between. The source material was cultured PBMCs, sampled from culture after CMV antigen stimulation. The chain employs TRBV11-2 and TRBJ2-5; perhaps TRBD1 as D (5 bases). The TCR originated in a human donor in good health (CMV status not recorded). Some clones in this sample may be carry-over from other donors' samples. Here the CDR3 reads CASSLGPNEKTQYF. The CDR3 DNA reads TGTGCCAGCAGCCTGGGGCCGAACGAAAAGACCCAGTACTTC.